One sample yielded the 13 T cell receptor beta chains listed below, sequenced in a study of blood T cell repertoires in COVID-19. Produced via immunoSEQ multiplex PCR; TCRdb's table is partial and in-frame only. The table shows a few hundred thousand clones, with around 87% occurring only once. The sample was peripheral blood. The receptors were sampled from a man in his 60s who had recovered from COVID-19.

This clone was picked up a small number of times. This chain joins TRBV5-1 and TRBJ2-1, with TRBD1 matching over 8 bases. With V trimmed by 6 bases and J by 5 bases, 13 bases remained unmatched. Germline CDR1 SGHRS, CDR2 YFSETQ. The CDR3 sequence is 16 residues long. The CDR3 nucleotides are TGCGCCAGCACTCCTACAGGGGGAAATTCCAACAATGAGCAGTTCTTC. It translates to CASTPTGGNSNNEQFF.

The chain uses TRBV4-1 and TRBJ2-3, with 8 bases identical to TRBD2. Germline CDR1 reads MGHRA; CDR2 reads YSYEKL. CDR3 length equals 13 residues. V lost 6 bases to trimming and J lost 3 bases; unmatched junction nucleotides: 2. CDR3 protein: CASSTSGTDTQYF. The CDR3 bases are TGCGCCAGCAGTACTAGCGGTACAGATACGCAGTATTTT.

CDR3 amino acids: CASKETSGQETQYF. CDR3 bases: TGTGCCAGCAAGGAGACTAGCGGCCAAGAGACCCAGTACTTC. The chain couples TRBV6-5 to TRBJ2-5, with 9 bases matching TRBD2. Trimming removed 7 bases from V and 1 base from J; junction bases left unmatched: 4. Per germline, CDR1 MNHEY and CDR2 SVGAGI. This CDR3 region has 14 residues.

The V call is TRBV19, the J call TRBJ2-1, with D tentatively TRBD2 (6 bases). This CDR3 contains 14 residues. Germline values: CDR1 LNHDA, CDR2 SQIVND (reference sequence). V lost 7 bases, J lost 7 bases, and 17 bases lay in between. The CDR3, as DNA: TGTGCCAGTATGAAGCGGGCACTTGAAAATGAGCAGTTCTTC. It translates to CASMKRALENEQFF.

V is TRBV30 and J is TRBJ2-1, with 7 bases identical to TRBD1. V dropped 5 bases and J dropped 4; count of bases not matched to a gene: 8. Germline CDR1 GTSNPN, CDR2 SVGIG (reference sequence). This CDR3 is 14 amino acids long. The CDR3 protein is CAWGGQLDYNEQFF. The CDR3 DNA follows: TGTGCCTGGGGGGGACAGTTAGATTACAATGAGCAGTTCTTC. The full variable domain, with the rest looked up from reference TRBV30 and TRBJ2-1, is SQTIHQWPATLVQPVGSPLSLECTVEGTSNPNLYWYRQAAGRGLQLLFYSVGIGQISSEVPQNLSASRPQDRQFILSSKKLLLSDSGFYLCAWGGQLDYNEQFFGPGTRLTVL.

The chain couples TRBV30 to TRBJ2-2, with 16 bases identical to TRBD2. Germline V gives CDR1 GTSNPN, CDR2 SVGIG (reference sequence). The CDR3 contains 18 residues. The V gene end was trimmed by 1 base and the J gene end by 3 bases; junction bases not matched to a gene: 5. CDR3 DNA sequence: TGTGCCTGGAGTGGAGGGACTAGCGGGGGGGCCCACACCGGGGAGCTGTTTTTT. Its translation: CAWSGGTSGGAHTGELFF.

J is TRBJ2-1 and V is TRBV19, with TRBD2 matching over 10 bases. After removal of 1 base from V and 7 bases from J, the junction contained 10 bases not matched to a gene. Germline V gene sequence: CDR1 LNHDA, CDR2 SQIVND (reference sequence). This CDR3 contains 17 residues. The CDR3 loop reads CASSIAASGSPLNEQFF. CDR3 in DNA: TGTGCCAGTAGTATAGCGGCTAGCGGGAGCCCCCTGAATGAGCAGTTCTTC.

The chain combines TRBV6-4 with TRBJ1-4; no reliable D call. V dropped 2 bases and J dropped 7 bases, with 11 bases sitting between them. The CDR3 runs to 14 residues. CDR1 and CDR2 from the germline V gene are MRHNA and SNTAGT. Written as DNA, the CDR3 is TGTGCCAGCAGTGACCGAGAGGTGGGTGAAAAACTGTTTTTT. Translated: CASSDREVGEKLFF.

V gene TRBV9 combines with J gene TRBJ2-1; 9 nucleotides agree with TRBD1. Germline V gene data show CDR1 as SGDLS and CDR2 as YYNGEE. J was trimmed by 9 bases and V by 3 bases; bases with no gene match: 7. CDR3 length: 14 amino acids. The CDR3 spells CASSATGGNGEQFF. CDR3 sequence (DNA): TGTGCCAGCAGCGCGACAGGGGGAAACGGTGAGCAGTTCTTC.

The genes are TRBV5-1 and TRBJ2-2, with 8 bases matching TRBD1. The V gene's germline CDR1 is SGHRS and CDR2 YFSETQ. CDR3 length: 15 residues. V dropped 2 bases and J dropped 4; count of bases not matched to a gene: 4. CDR3 protein: CASSFRQGITGELFF. In DNA form, the CDR3 reads TGCGCCAGCAGCTTTAGACAGGGGATCACCGGGGAGCTGTTTTTT.

This chain links TRBV2 with TRBJ1-5; the D gene is possibly TRBD1 (5 bases). CDR3 size: 15 residues. Germline CDR1 reads SNHLY; CDR2 reads FYNNEI. V lost 2 bases and J 2 bases, leaving 10 bases between the germline ends. CDR3 sequence reads: CASSEQGNGNQPQHF. The CDR3 DNA reads as TGTGCCAGCAGTGAACAGGGAAATGGCAATCAGCCCCAGCATTTT.

This rearrangement joins TRBV24-1 to TRBJ2-3, with D tentatively TRBD1 (6 bases). The CDR3 consists of 14 residues. Per the germline V gene, CDR1 is KGHDR and CDR2 is SFDVKD. Trimming removed 5 bases from V and 2 bases from J, with 10 bases in between. Written as DNA, the CDR3 is TGTGCCACCAGTGCGGCAGGGGTCACAGATACGCAGTATTTT. Translated: CATSAAGVTDTQYF.

This rearrangement joins TRBV7-2 to TRBJ2-1; the match to TRBD1 covers 7 bases. The V and J ends lost 5 bases and 9 bases, in that order; junction bases with no gene match: 10. CDR1 is SGHTA, CDR2 FQGNSA, per germline. CDR3 length equals 14 residues. CDR3 sequence reads: CASSTSPSGGEQFF. In DNA form, the CDR3 reads TGTGCCAGCAGCACATCGCCCTCAGGGGGTGAGCAGTTCTTC.